This T cell receptor beta chain stems from a study of OX40 agonist ivuxolimab in advanced cancers. Study-level background: Patients took ivuxolimab, an agonistic anti-OX40 (CD134) antibody. Participants averaged approximately 65 years of age (range roughly 20 to 90) and were under 90% male.

Profiling relied on immunoSEQ multiplex PCR, and the TCRdb table lists in-frame clones only, not all of them. The sample has roughly 110,000 clones, 90% seen once; the top ten hold 0.4% to 0.6%. This CDR3 has 14 residues. Looked up from germline, CDR1 is SEHNR and CDR2 is FQNEAQ (reference sequence). V lost 5 bases and J 12 bases, leaving 19 bases between the germline ends. In the case of this clone: What it recognizes is unknown.

General study points: Within 6 weeks, CD4+ and CD8+ blood T cells expanded clonally at 0.1 to 3.0 mg/kg. Clonal expansion in partial responders at 0.1-3.0 mg/kg ranked among the lowest.

Material: CD4+ or CD8+ T cells sorted from blood, obtained in a trial of the OX40 agonist ivuxolimab. This clonotype was sampled from an adult with an advanced solid tumor such as melanoma, head and neck, liver or kidney cancer. J is TRBJ1-4 and V is TRBV7-9, with D unclear. The CDR3 coding sequence is TGTGCCAGCAGCCCATCGGGGTCCCTTGGGGAACTGTTTTTT. Protein: CASSPSGSLGELFF.